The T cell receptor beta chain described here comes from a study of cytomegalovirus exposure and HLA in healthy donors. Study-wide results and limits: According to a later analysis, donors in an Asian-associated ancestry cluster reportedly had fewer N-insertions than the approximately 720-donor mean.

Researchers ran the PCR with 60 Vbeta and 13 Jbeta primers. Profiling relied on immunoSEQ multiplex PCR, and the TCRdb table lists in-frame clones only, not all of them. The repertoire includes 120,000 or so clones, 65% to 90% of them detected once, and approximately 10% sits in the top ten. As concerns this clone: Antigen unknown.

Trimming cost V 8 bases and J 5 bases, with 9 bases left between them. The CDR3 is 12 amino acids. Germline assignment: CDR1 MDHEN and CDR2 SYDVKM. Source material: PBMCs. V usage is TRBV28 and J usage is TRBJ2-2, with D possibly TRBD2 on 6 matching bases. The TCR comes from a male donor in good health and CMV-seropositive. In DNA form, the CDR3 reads TGTGCCAGCTGGGGAGGTACCGGGGAGCTGTTTTTT. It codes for CASWGGTGELFF.